A single sample is the source of the 22 T cell receptor beta chains below, sequenced in a study of cytomegalovirus exposure and HLA in healthy donors. PCR primers comprised 60 Vbeta and 13 Jbeta primers. Libraries were prepared by immunoSEQ multiplex PCR; TCRdb keeps only in-frame clonotypes and omits some of them. Of some 170,000 clones listed, more than 80% were seen once; the top ten hold about 7.7%. Sequenced input: PBMCs. The receptors derive from a woman in her 30s in good health and CMV-seropositive.

The CDR3 sequence is CASSTGQGAVALHF. The CDR3 DNA reads as TGTGCCAGCAGCACGGGACAGGGGGCCGTAGCCCTCCACTTT. This chain connects TRBV7-2 to TRBJ1-6; TRBD1 aligns across 12 bases. This CDR3 region has 14 residues. CDR1 and CDR2 (germline): SGHTA, FQGNSA. After removal of 5 bases from V and 14 bases from J, the junction contained 7 bases not matched to a gene.

CDR3 region: CASRGAPQETQYF. The CDR3 region has the DNA TGTGCCAGCCGCGGGGCCCCCCAAGAGACCCAGTACTTC. The chain recombines TRBV28 with TRBJ2-5, with a tentative D call TRBD2 (6 bases). The CDR3 has 13 amino acids. CDR1 MDHEN and CDR2 SYDVKM come from the germline V gene. Trimming cost V 8 bases and J 1 base, with 11 bases left between them.

CDR3 residues: CASSLAQGHSGANVLTF. CDR3 nucleotide sequence: TGTGCCAGCAGCTTAGCCCAGGGCCACTCTGGGGCCAACGTCCTGACTTTC. The rearrangement links TRBV13 to TRBJ2-6, with D possibly being TRBD1 (5 bases). Trimming pared 1 base from V and 0 bases from J, leaving 10 bases between. The germline V gene has CDR1 PRHDT and CDR2 FYEKMQ (reference sequence). CDR3 size: 17 residues.

The gene calls are TRBV6-6 and TRBJ1-2; TRBD1 might be the D (6 bases). The germline V gene encodes CDR1 MNHNY and CDR2 SVGAGI (reference sequence). CDR3 size: 13 residues. Trimming cost V 3 bases and J 6 bases, with 11 bases left between them. CDR3 protein: CASSYNPGDGYTF. For the CDR3, the DNA is TGTGCCAGCAGTTATAACCCAGGGGATGGCTACACCTTC.

A few counts support this clone. This chain connects TRBV7-9 to TRBJ2-3; weak D call: TRBD1 (6 bases). CDR3 size: 17 residues. The ends were cut back, 3 bases at V and 0 bases at J, with 16 bases in the middle. Per germline, CDR1 SEHNR and CDR2 FQNEAQ (reference sequence). The CDR3 is CASSFPRTAASTDTQYF. CDR3 sequence (DNA): TGTGCCAGCAGCTTCCCCAGGACAGCCGCTAGCACAGATACGCAGTATTTT.

This rearrangement joins TRBV9 to TRBJ1-3, with D unclear. The CDR3 has 14 amino acids. V dropped 0 bases and J dropped 2 bases, with 6 bases sitting between them. In germline, CDR1 is SGDLS, CDR2 YYNGEE. The CDR3 DNA reads TGTGCCAGCAGCGTAGCTACGACTGGAAACACCATATATTTT. This sequence encodes CASSVATTGNTIYF.

The rearrangement uses TRBV7-2 and TRBJ1-3; 8 bases are a match to TRBD1. V shed 5 bases and J 2 bases; nucleotides not matched to a gene: 2. CDR3 size: 14 residues. Germline loops: CDR1 SGHTA, CDR2 FQGNSA. The CDR3: CASSLQGAGNTIYF. Here the CDR3 DNA reads TGTGCCAGCAGCCTACAGGGGGCTGGAAACACCATATATTTT.

This chain links TRBV4-1 with TRBJ2-3; TRBD2 might be the D (6 bases). This CDR3 is 14 amino acids long. Trimming left V 4 bases short and J 2 bases short, with 10 bases between. Germline loops: CDR1 MGHRA, CDR2 YSYEKL. CDR3 DNA: TGCGCCAGCAGCCTACGGGAGCTCACAGATACGCAGTATTTT. This codes for CASSLRELTDTQYF.

The count of this clone is one. The chain carries TRBV2 and TRBJ2-7; 8 bases align to TRBD1. V was pared by 3 bases and J by 1 base, with 2 bases of the junction left unmatched. Germline CDR1 SNHLY, CDR2 FYNNEI. CDR3 length: 14 amino acids. CDR3 amino acids: CASSEQGASYEQYF. The CDR3 DNA sequence: TGTGCCAGCAGTGAGCAGGGGGCTTCCTACGAGCAGTACTTC. The complete variable domain, with remaining parts taken from reference TRBV2 and TRBJ2-7, reads EPEVTQTPSHQVTQMGQEVILRCVPISNHLYFYWYRQILGQKVEFLVSFYNNEISEKSEIFDDQFSVERPDGSNFTLKIRSTKLEDSAMYFCASSEQGASYEQYFGPGTRLTVT.

The rearrangement joins TRBV28 to TRBJ1-2; TRBD1 is a possible D gene (6 bases). V was clipped by 6 bases and J by 4 bases, with 9 bases between them. The CDR3 loop spans 12 amino acids. The germline V gene encodes CDR1 MDHEN and CDR2 SYDVKM. CDR3 sequence reads: CASSGQPYGYTF. CDR3 nucleotides: TGTGCCAGCAGCGGACAGCCCTATGGCTACACCTTC.

The rearrangement uses TRBV19 and TRBJ1-5; D ambiguous. Trimming took 3 bases from V and 6 from J, leaving 6 bases between them. The V gene's germline CDR1 is LNHDA and CDR2 SQIVND (reference sequence). The length of the CDR3 is 12 residues. The chain's CDR3 is CASSIDSQPQHF. The CDR3 DNA sequence: TGTGCCAGTAGTATCGACTCTCAGCCCCAGCATTTT.

V usage is TRBV5-1 and J usage is TRBJ2-6, with 7 nucleotides matching TRBD2. V was pared by 2 bases and J by 1 base, with 12 bases of the junction left unmatched. This CDR3 is 19 amino acids long. CDR1 SGHRS and CDR2 YFSETQ come from the germline V gene. The CDR3 loop reads CASSLWGGSASSGANVLTF. As DNA, the CDR3 is TGCGCCAGCAGCTTATGGGGGGGGTCCGCTTCTTCTGGGGCCAACGTCCTGACTTTC.

This chain uses TRBV6-4 with TRBJ2-1, with 11 nucleotides matching TRBD2. J lost 1 base, V lost 2 bases, and 1 base had no gene match. The CDR3 covers 16 residues. CDR1 MRHNA and CDR2 SNTAGT come from the germline V gene. CDR3 sequence: CASSDGTSGSYNEQFF. CDR3 bases: TGTGCCAGCAGTGACGGGACTAGCGGTTCCTACAATGAGCAGTTCTTC.

This chain uses TRBV10-3 with TRBJ2-1; 9 bases agree with TRBD1. The V segment lost 10 bases and the J segment 3 bases; nucleotides outside the gene matches: 10. The CDR3 consists of 15 residues. Germline V gene sequence: CDR1 ENHRY, CDR2 SYGVKD. The CDR3 sequence: CATNPGQGFYNEQFF. The DNA for the CDR3 is TGTGCCACAAACCCGGGACAGGGCTTCTACAATGAGCAGTTCTTC.

This chain connects TRBV5-5 to TRBJ1-1; 8 bases fit TRBD1. This CDR3 region has 16 residues. V shed 3 bases and J 2 bases; nucleotides not matched to a gene: 9. Germline V gene sequence: CDR1 SGHKS, CDR2 YYEKEE (reference sequence). The CDR3 region has the DNA TGTGCCAGCAGCTCGCTCCGGGGACAGGTAAACACTGAAGCTTTCTTT. Amino acids: CASSSLRGQVNTEAFF.

V usage is TRBV5-4 and J usage is TRBJ1-4; 7 positions agree with TRBD1. Germline-derived CDR1 and CDR2 are SGHNT and YYREEE (reference sequence). The CDR3 totals 15 residues. V gave up 5 bases and J gave up 0 bases; unmatched junction bases: 4. The CDR3 protein is CASSLGGSTNEKLFF. The CDR3 DNA sequence: TGTGCCAGCAGTTTAGGGGGCTCAACTAATGAAAAACTGTTTTTT.

The genes are TRBV11-3 and TRBJ1-3; D not certain. The CDR3 loop spans 13 amino acids. Trimming pared 0 bases from V and 4 bases from J, leaving 4 bases between. CDR1 SGHNT and CDR2 YENEEA come from the germline V gene. The CDR3 loop is CASSLDPGNTIYF. The CDR3 DNA follows: TGTGCCAGCAGCTTAGATCCGGGAAACACCATATATTTT.

This clone was observed a single time. The chain joins TRBV2 to TRBJ2-1, with 8 bases lining up with TRBD2. Trimming cost V 7 bases and J 0 bases; bases outside gene matches: 11. This CDR3 is 17 amino acids long. Per the germline V gene, CDR1 is SNHLY and CDR2 is FYNNEI. The chain's CDR3 is CASTHGLSGDSYNEQFF. In DNA, the CDR3 is TGTGCCAGCACCCACGGGCTTAGCGGGGACTCCTACAATGAGCAGTTCTTC. The entire variable domain, with the rest obtained from reference TRBV2 and TRBJ2-1, is as follows: EPEVTQTPSHQVTQMGQEVILRCVPISNHLYFYWYRQILGQKVEFLVSFYNNEISEKSEIFDDQFSVERPDGSNFTLKIRSTKLEDSAMYFCASTHGLSGDSYNEQFFGPGTRLTVL.

The V call is TRBV27, the J call TRBJ2-7, with TRBD1 identical over 8 bases. The CDR3 runs to 15 residues. The ends lost 4 bases at V and 4 bases at J; junction bases unmatched: 9. CDR1 MNHEY and CDR2 SMNVEV come from the germline V gene (reference sequence). The CDR3 DNA is TGTGCCAGCAGTTCCCCGGACAGGGCTTCTTACGAGCAGTACTTC. As protein: CASSSPDRASYEQYF.

This chain connects TRBV7-2 to TRBJ2-7; no definite D call. Trimming shortened V by 5 bases and J by 7 bases, and 12 bases separated the two germline ends. This CDR3 region has 12 residues. Germline V gene lookup returns CDR1 SGHTA and CDR2 FQGNSA. CDR3 nucleotides: TGTGCCAGCAGCGGATCAGGTATAGAGCAGTACTTC. The encoded protein is CASSGSGIEQYF.

The chain recombines TRBV6-1 with TRBJ1-6, with a tentative D call TRBD1 (6 bases). Germline V gene data show CDR1 as MNHNS and CDR2 as SASEGT. V lost 2 bases and J 16 bases, leaving 15 bases between the germline ends. The CDR3 has 13 residues. In DNA, the CDR3 is TGTGCCAGCAGTGAACAGGGGCGCTACCCTCTCCACTTT. It is translated as CASSEQGRYPLHF.

This CDR3 is CASSDDGQGSDTQYF. CDR3 DNA: TGTGCCAGCAGTGACGACGGACAGGGTTCAGATACGCAGTATTTT. The gene calls are TRBV6-4 and TRBJ2-3; 8 positions match TRBD1. The CDR3 contains 15 residues. Germline V CDR1 and CDR2: MRHNA, SNTAGT. V was pared by 2 bases and J by 4 bases, with 5 bases of the junction left unmatched.